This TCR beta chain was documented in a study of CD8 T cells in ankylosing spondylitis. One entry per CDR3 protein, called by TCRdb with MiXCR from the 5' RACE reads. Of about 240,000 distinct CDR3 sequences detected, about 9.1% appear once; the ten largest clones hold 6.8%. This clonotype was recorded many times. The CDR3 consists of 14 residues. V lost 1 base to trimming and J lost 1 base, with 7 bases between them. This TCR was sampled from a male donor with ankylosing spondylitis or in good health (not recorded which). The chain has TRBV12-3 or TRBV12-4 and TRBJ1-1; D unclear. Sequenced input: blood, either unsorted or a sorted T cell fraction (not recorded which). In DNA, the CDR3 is TGTGCCAGCAGTTTAGTGGGTGGGAACACTGAAGCTTTCTTT. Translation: CASSLVGGNTEAFF.